These T cell receptor beta chains were read from a single sample in a study of post-analysis software for immune sequencing data. TCRdb analysed the PCR reads with MiXCR anew, one entry per CDR3 protein. The repertoire holds a few hundred thousand distinct CDR3 sequences, with approximately 34% as singletons. Specimen: blood. These receptor sequences come from a girl aged 2 to 17 with multiple sclerosis. Each CDR3 is given with its conserved first and last residue. Each record gives: clone size, V gene, J gene, D gene, CDR3 protein, CDR3 DNA. D genes are given only for firm matches. A row's size may be missing; if present it is once, few, many or a size class.

few,TRBV5-1,TRBJ2-3,-,CASSLIGSKDTQYF,TGCGCCAGCAGCCTGATTGGGTCTAAAGATACGCAGTATTTT
-,TRBV5-6,TRBJ2-3,-,CASSHGVTDTQYF,TGTGCCAGCAGCCACGGGGTCACAGATACGCAGTATTTT
many,TRBV29-1,TRBJ2-7,-,CSVAAQGYYEQYF,TGCAGCGTCGCCGCACAGGGCTACTACGAGCAGTACTTC
-,TRBV10-3,TRBJ2-5,-,CAISESSGLTKETQYF,TGTGCCATCAGTGAGTCGAGCGGGCTAACCAAAGAGACCCAGTACTTC
few,TRBV5-1,TRBJ1-1,-,CASSLVYGGRGTEAFF,TGCGCCAGCAGCTTGGTGTACGGAGGCCGGGGCACTGAAGCTTTCTTT
-,TRBV24-1,TRBJ2-7,TRBD2,CATNGGGTYNEQYF,TGTGCCACCAACGGCGGGGGGACTTACAATGAGCAGTACTTC
-,TRBV4-2,TRBJ2-7,-,CASSHLTRPPYEQYF,TGTGCCAGCAGCCACCTAACTAGGCCCCCCTACGAGCAGTACTTC
few,TRBV5-1,TRBJ2-5,TRBD2,CASSLETSGAWGQETQYF,TGCGCCAGCAGCTTGGAGACTAGCGGGGCATGGGGCCAAGAGACCCAGTACTTC
few,TRBV6-1,TRBJ1-5,-,CASSEDSPFLQPQHF,TGTGCCAGCAGTGAAGACAGTCCCTTCCTCCAGCCCCAGCATTTT
-,TRBV6-2/TRBV6-3,TRBJ1-1,-,CASSYPFGQPEAFF,TGTGCCAGCAGTTACCCCTTCGGACAGCCCGAAGCTTTCTTT
-,TRBV28,TRBJ2-3,-,CASSFPPGASTDTQYF,TGTGCCAGCAGTTTCCCTCCCGGGGCTAGCACAGATACGCAGTATTTT
few,TRBV6-5,TRBJ2-1,-,CASTGRDSPWDEQFF,TGTGCCAGCACCGGCCGGGACTCTCCCTGGGATGAGCAGTTCTTC
few,TRBV7-9,TRBJ2-7,-,CASSGRTSYEQYF,TGTGCCAGCAGCGGTCGAACCAGTTACGAGCAGTACTTC
-,TRBV29-1,TRBJ2-7,-,CSVDQGYEQYF,TGCAGCGTTGATCAGGGGTACGAGCAGTACTTC
-,TRBV7-3,TRBJ2-1,-,CASSSKTGLMDGEQFF,TGTGCCAGCAGCTCCAAAACGGGACTTATGGACGGTGAGCAGTTCTTC
-,TRBV6-1,TRBJ2-4,-,CASSEGAGTKRNEQYF,TGTGCCAGCAGTGAAGGGGCGGGGACAAAGAGGAATGAGCAGTACTTC
-,TRBV29-1,TRBJ2-7,-,CSVRRSVYEQYF,TGCAGCGTGCGCAGGAGCGTCTACGAGCAGTACTTC
-,TRBV4-2,TRBJ1-2,-,CASSQVPDGDYGYTF,TGTGCCAGCAGCCAAGTCCCGGACGGAGACTATGGCTACACCTTC
-,TRBV6-5,TRBJ1-2,-,CASGRVNGGYTF,TGTGCCAGCGGAAGGGTGAATGGTGGCTACACCTTC
-,TRBV6-2/TRBV6-3,TRBJ2-5,-,CAHGRRRGARETQYF,TGTGCGCACGGACGGCGTCGGGGGGCTCGAGAGACCCAGTACTTC
few,TRBV27,TRBJ2-7,-,CASSNPTGHEQYF,TGTGCCAGCAGTAACCCAACAGGGCACGAGCAGTACTTC
-,TRBV12-3/TRBV12-4,TRBJ1-1,TRBD1,CASSVSGTGIVGTEAFF,TGTGCCAGCAGTGTGTCCGGGACAGGGATCGTGGGCACTGAAGCTTTCTTT
few,TRBV29-1,TRBJ2-1,TRBD1,CSPRTGEDNEQFF,TGCAGCCCTCGGACAGGGGAGGACAATGAGCAGTTCTTC
few,TRBV13,TRBJ2-4,-,CASSLEFGHLAKNIQYF,TGTGCCAGCAGCTTAGAGTTCGGGCATCTAGCCAAAAACATTCAGTACTTC
few,TRBV5-1,TRBJ2-3,-,CASSLGTDSRDTQYF,TGCGCCAGCAGCTTGGGGACCGACTCTAGGGATACGCAGTATTTT
-,TRBV9,TRBJ2-1,-,CASREGGAAYNEQFF,TGTGCCAGCAGAGAGGGGGGGGCGGCGTACAATGAGCAGTTCTTC
-,TRBV29-1,TRBJ1-2,-,CSVAGAAYGYTF,TGCAGCGTTGCCGGGGCGGCCTATGGCTACACCTTC
few,TRBV20-1,TRBJ2-3,TRBD2,CSAREGLAGGKDTQYF,TGCAGTGCTAGAGAGGGACTAGCGGGGGGTAAAGATACGCAGTATTTT
-,TRBV4-1,TRBJ2-5,-,CASSQDAGEETQYF,TGCGCCAGCAGCCAAGACGCAGGGGAGGAGACCCAGTACTTC
-,TRBV7-2,TRBJ2-1,TRBD2,CASSPTSGGPDNEQFF,TGTGCCAGCAGCCCCACTAGCGGGGGACCCGACAATGAGCAGTTCTTC
-,TRBV6-4,TRBJ1-1,-,CASSGKEEAFF,TGTGCCAGCAGTGGCAAGGAGGAAGCTTTCTTT
-,TRBV5-1,TRBJ1-1,-,CASSFRQVDTEAFF,TGCGCCAGCAGCTTCCGCCAAGTGGACACTGAAGCTTTCTTT
-,TRBV7-7,TRBJ2-5,-,CASSPRVGTQYF,TGTGCCAGCTCGCCCAGGGTCGGGACCCAGTACTTC
-,TRBV20-1,TRBJ2-3,-,CSASSPSTQYF,TGCAGTGCCAGCAGCCCCAGTACGCAGTATTTT
many,TRBV5-1,TRBJ2-7,TRBD1,CASRPGQGLYEQYF,TGCGCCAGCAGACCGGGACAGGGTCTTTACGAGCAGTACTTC
-,TRBV6-5,TRBJ2-7,-,CASRRDRTLSYEQYF,TGTGCCAGCAGACGCGACAGGACGCTCTCCTACGAGCAGTACTTC
-,TRBV2,TRBJ2-5,TRBD2,CASREGLAGAQETQYF,TGTGCCAGCAGGGAGGGACTAGCGGGGGCACAAGAGACCCAGTACTTC
few,TRBV7-2,TRBJ2-7,TRBD1,CASDETGTGSHEQYF,TGTGCCAGCGACGAAACCGGGACAGGGTCCCACGAGCAGTACTTC
few,TRBV19,TRBJ1-2,-,CASSPNLKDANYGYTF,TGTGCCAGTAGTCCCAACCTCAAGGACGCTAACTATGGCTACACCTTC
-,TRBV6-2/TRBV6-3,TRBJ2-1,-,CASSYIRLYNEQFF,TGTGCCAGCAGTTACATAAGACTCTACAATGAGCAGTTCTTC
-,TRBV12-3/TRBV12-4,TRBJ1-1,-,CASMDGGVLWGRTEAFF,TGTGCCAGCATGGACGGGGGGGTCCTCTGGGGGCGCACTGAAGCTTTCTTT
few,TRBV27,TRBJ2-7,-,CASSLRGLRYEQYF,TGTGCCAGCAGTTTAAGGGGACTTCGCTACGAGCAGTACTTC
many,TRBV29-1,TRBJ2-3,TRBD2,CSVGRTSGADTQYF,TGCAGCGTCGGGAGGACTAGCGGAGCAGATACGCAGTATTTT
once,TRBV12-3/TRBV12-4,TRBJ1-2,-,CASRVEGRDYGYTF,TGTGCCAGCAGGGTGGAGGGAAGGGACTATGGCTACACCTTC
-,TRBV5-6,TRBJ2-2,-,CASSFRLEPNTGELFF,TGTGCCAGCAGTTTCCGGCTAGAGCCGAACACCGGGGAGCTGTTTTTT
-,TRBV5-1,TRBJ2-7,-,CASSLGRDAYEQYF,TGCGCCAGCAGCTTGGGCAGGGATGCCTACGAGCAGTACTTC
-,TRBV7-8,TRBJ2-1,-,CASSLALGGPSSYNEQFF,TGTGCCAGCAGCTTAGCTCTCGGGGGCCCGAGCTCCTACAATGAGCAGTTCTTC
many,TRBV19,TRBJ1-1,-,CASSIDLTYPMNTEAFF,TGTGCCAGTAGTATAGACCTGACGTACCCGATGAACACTGAAGCTTTCTTT
-,TRBV3-1,TRBJ2-1,TRBD1,CASSQASPGGRNEQFF,TGTGCCAGCAGCCAAGCTTCGCCAGGGGGAAGGAATGAGCAGTTCTTC
-,TRBV5-6,TRBJ2-4,-,CASSQGLDKNIQYF,TGTGCCAGCAGCCAGGGCCTTGACAAAAACATTCAGTACTTC